This T cell receptor beta chain was observed in a study of cytomegalovirus exposure and HLA in healthy donors (dated by TCRdb to the late 2010s). At the level of the whole study: In an earlier analysis of some 610 of the donors, roughly 300 Gb of sequence data and just under 120 million unique TCR beta sequences from approximately 180 million T cells were reported. HLA typing included class I and class II loci at four-digit resolution. The genetic ancestry cluster associated with self-reported Caucasian donors included 81% of the 300 to 400 genotyped donors. The T cell repertoires of 670 or so subjects were profiled by immunosequencing and related to cytomegalovirus serostatus. The study aimed to test whether signatures of past pathogen exposure could be identified by cataloging public T cell receptors. To study patterns of TCR occurrence, a later analysis re-analyzed previously published TCR beta repertoires from hundreds of donors and added high-resolution HLA genotyping. Among about 410 genotyped donors of the cohort, an average of around 220,000 unique TCR beta nucleotide sequences was sequenced per donor, of which 15% to 20% were non-productive. Five DR-DQ haplotypes were handled as single units for association and clustering because linkage in the cohort was strong. Approximately 300 gigabases of sequencing data and approximately 91 million unique TCR sequences made up an early release that covered under 750 HLA-typed donors. In the later analysis, no new phenotypic data were used to find candidate immune exposures; instead, reliance was placed on TCR beta sequences and their occurrence across donors. Typing coverage differed by locus: A, B, C, DRB1 and DQB1 were typed in roughly 620-630 donors, DQA1 in 522, DPA1 in approximately 600, and DPB1 in around 440. Alongside the repertoire data, information on donor age, sex, ethnicity and CMV serostatus was compiled. To predict cytomegalovirus infection status, the study combined high-throughput TCR immunosequencing, statistical association of individual TCRs with disease status, and machine learning. Every repertoire in the discovery cohort had been generated on one and the same sequencing platform. Along with the 666-subject first cohort, a separate validation cohort of about 110 different subjects was used. An earlier analysis of around 640 of the donors used high-throughput TCR beta sequencing to judge whether each TCR beta V gene segment behaved as functional or pseudogenic. A later genetic analysis used genome-wide SNP genotypes for about 65% of the 666 donors, treating that subset as a discovery cohort. Summary of the overall study and its limitations: A cluster of highly shared sequence variants was judged likely to be a technical artifact of the sequencing pipeline. HLA typing was unavailable for some donors at each locus, so association tests used only the typed subset. In both the original and validation cohorts, the classifier was reported to diagnose cytomegalovirus status with high specificity and sensitivity. Linkage disequilibrium might explain the correlated functional status among segregating V segments, but an unknown experimental factor could not be ruled out. In this cohort, only TCR beta chains were sequenced, and detectable features were limited by the absence of alpha or paired-chain data. The 87-base-pair reads could not distinguish some IMGT-functional V segments, including TRBV6-2 and TRBV6-3, so those segments were excluded. Roughly uniform sequencing depth across donors was assumed in presence/absence analyses, although this assumption may not hold. According to the authors, the approach could potentially be generalized to other disease states and immunological phenotypes. In a later analysis, several top co-occurrence clusters were reported to appear linked to parvovirus B19, influenza, CMV and Epstein-Barr virus. A later genetic analysis reported fewer N-insertions in productive TCRs among donors in an Asian-associated ancestry cluster than the roughly 720-donor mean. Broadly in line with IMGT annotations, most TCR beta V segments showed up in productive rearrangements about 87% or about 30% of the time in an earlier analysis of under 700 of the donors. Strong co-occurrence of HLA alleles, especially DR and DQ, made assigning TCR associations to individual alleles difficult. According to a later analysis, TCR association rates differed among HLA loci, with DRB1 alleles showing the most associated TCRs and HLA-C alleles showing the fewest. Specific HLA alleles were associated with 15,000 to 20,000 TCR beta sequences at a false discovery rate of 0.05 in a later analysis. In the study, 150 to 200 TCR beta chains were listed as associated with cytomegalovirus. In vitro tests confirmed that a few of the cytomegalovirus-associated TCR beta chains recognize cytomegalovirus antigens. A further reported finding was that TCR beta sequences accurately predicted the HLA-A and HLA-B alleles for most subjects in the first cohort. Because counts were too low, fewer than 20 rarely observed V segments, including chromosome 9 orphons, were excluded from the earlier analysis of under 650 of the donors. A later analysis found that most CMV-associated TCR beta chains appeared HLA-restricted, with HLA associations seemingly driven largely by CMV exposure. Compared with equally common non-associated chains, HLA-associated TCR beta chains in a later analysis were more clonally expanded and had lower generation probabilities. Immune exposure information for the cohort was limited to CMV serostatus. V-gene and J-gene trimming of TCR beta chains was associated with a missense DCLRE1C variant in a later genetic analysis, and the association was replicated in an independent cohort. Most TCR sequences were observed very rarely across donors, whereas some public TCRs were present in many individuals.

The protocol used for the library was the immunoSEQ multiplex PCR assay. For the multiplex PCR, a mixture combining 60 forward primers for TCR Vbeta segments and 13 reverse primers for TCR Jbeta segments was used. The CDR3 region of rearranged TCR beta genes was amplified from genomic DNA by a multiplex PCR assay. The Illumina HiSeq System was used to sequence the amplified TCR beta libraries as 87-base-pair reads. Regarding the original processing steps: A later analysis tallied some 79 million unique TCR beta chains across the 700 or so repertoires, and about 12 million of those chains were shared by two or more donors. Raw reads were error-corrected and collapsed into unique sequences by a nearest-neighbor algorithm in which closely related sequences were merged to remove PCR and sequencing errors. Alignment of CDR3 sequences to IMGT reference sequences was used to assign V, D and J gene segments. For a sequence to be retained, at least a six-nucleotide match to both a V gene segment and a J gene segment was required. A rearrangement counted as productive if the CDR3 had no stop codons and remained in frame with V and J, and every other rearrangement counted as non-productive. Following IMGT convention, CDR3 was defined as the stretch from the second conserved V-encoded cysteine to the conserved J-encoded phenylalanine. The earlier analysis of approximately 500 of the donors excluded sequences that lacked an unambiguous match to a single V gene segment. In an earlier analysis of approximately 590 of the donors, V segments were called functional above 56.7% productive rearrangements and were called segregating when the between-donor standard deviation exceeded 5%. A statistical classification framework was built to diagnose cytomegalovirus status from the catalog of TCR beta chain sequences. V and J gene assignment, in a later analysis, came from comparing TCR nucleotide sequences with IMGT/GENE-DB human TR gene sequences. The TCRdist pipeline was used in a later analysis to assign CDR3 sequences and most-parsimonious VDJ recombination scenarios. In a later analysis, each TCR beta chain was defined by its CDR3 amino acid sequence together with its V-gene family, and reads without a unique V-gene family were excluded. In a later analysis, several hundred highly shared, low-generation-probability nucleotide sequences were removed to address suspected cross-contamination and a sequencing artifact. In a later analysis, a clonal expansion index was calculated for each public chain from normalized within-repertoire ranks of inferred template counts. A later analysis computed generation probabilities with a VDJ recombination model fitted to out-of-frame rearrangements, and checked the results against IGoR. A later analysis scored TCR-TCR, TCR-HLA and TCR-CMV co-occurrence with hypergeometric tests, applying a repertoire-size bias correction to TCR pairs. To estimate false discovery rates, a later analysis permuted the HLA or CMV assignments 20 times. In a later analysis, co-occurring TCRs were grouped using DBSCAN, with TCRdist sequence similarity added in when clustering inside HLA-allele-positive subsets. Co-occurrence clustering excluded repertoires with fewer than 30,000 or more than 120,000 public chains, plus five with anomalous nucleotide sharing. TCRdb holds this immuneACCESS table with in-frame rearrangements only. Some clones are missing; in checked studies, unresolved V genes explain under half, and the rest has no known cause. V, J and clone size derive from that table, while D and trimming were established from the DNA sequence. A total of about 160,000 clones appear in this sample, 86% of them only once. The ten largest account for about 2% of the sample.

V lost 8 bases and J lost 4 bases; the stretch between them is 17 bases long. For CDR1 and CDR2, the germline V gene (reference sequence) lists LNHDA and SQIVND. The CDR3 covers 14 residues, taking in both the cysteine and the phenylalanine. Just the 42-base CDR3 DNA is kept, in frame starting at base 1. The cohort was made up of several hundred healthy bone marrow donors. At the time of sampling, every cohort member was nominally healthy, though immune exposures that went unrecorded were likely present. The donor tested CMV seronegative and was one of the 352 seronegative cohort members. Each donor provided a peripheral blood sample, and peripheral blood mononuclear cells were used for TCR beta sequencing. The Qiagen DNeasy Blood Extraction Kit was used to extract genomic DNA from the blood cell samples. Details on this clone: The antigen this receptor binds is unknown. No clone much larger than this one lies a single base away; base qualities are absent.

Material: PBMCs. The source of this sequence is a woman aged 18 to 35 in good health and CMV-seronegative. The chain employs TRBV19 and TRBJ1-2; 5 matching bases give a weak D call of TRBD1. The encoded CDR3 is CASGAGRNLYGYTF. The bases are TGTGCCAGTGGGGCAGGGCGTAACCTCTATGGCTACACCTTC.